These T cell receptor beta chains were read from a single sample in a study of blood T cell repertoires in COVID-19. The repertoire was sequenced with immunoSEQ multiplex PCR; TCRdb's copy has only in-frame clones and lacks some. The sample lists about 250,000 clones; approximately 84% were seen once. Sequencing was carried out using PBMCs or T cells enriched from blood (not recorded which). The receptor source for this set is a middle-aged man who had recovered from COVID-19. Both conserved end residues are part of each CDR3. A D gene is named only where the DNA matches it firmly. Size is omitted from some rows. Given values are once, few, many or a class for expanded clones.

D: -; J: TRBJ2-5; V: TRBV9; size: -; CDR3: CASTVDSGQETQYF; DNA: TGTGCCAGCACCGTGGATAGCGGACAAGAGACCCAGTACTTC
D: TRBD2; J: TRBJ2-1; V: TRBV2; size: once; CDR3: CASSEAGGPLVGEQFF; DNA: TGTGCCAGCAGTGAAGCGGGAGGGCCTCTCGTGGGTGAGCAGTTCTTC
D: -; J: TRBJ1-1; V: TRBV5-1; size: once; CDR3: CARRGAAGGNTEAFF; DNA: TGCGCCCGCCGGGGGGCCGCGGGGGGGAACACTGAAGCTTTCTTT
D: -; J: TRBJ1-4; V: TRBV7-9; size: -; CDR3: CASSLAGGLEKLFF; DNA: TGTGCCAGCAGCTTAGCGGGGGGGCTAGAAAAACTGTTTTTT
D: TRBD2; J: TRBJ2-7; V: TRBV5-1; size: -; CDR3: CASSLEPSGGFKISYEQYF; DNA: TGCGCCAGCAGCTTGGAACCTAGCGGGGGGTTTAAAATCTCCTACGAGCAGTACTTC
D: -; J: TRBJ2-5; V: TRBV5-1; size: -; CDR3: CASSRGITTQETQYF; DNA: TGCGCCAGCAGCAGGGGTATCACAACCCAAGAGACCCAGTACTTC
D: TRBD2; J: TRBJ2-1; V: TRBV5-1; size: -; CDR3: CASSLTLAGENEQFF; DNA: TGCGCCAGCAGCTTGACTCTAGCGGGAGAGAATGAGCAGTTCTTC
D: TRBD1; J: TRBJ2-7; V: TRBV2; size: -; CDR3: CASRTGTGAYEQYF; DNA: TGTGCCAGCAGGACGGGGACAGGGGCCTACGAGCAGTACTTC
D: -; J: TRBJ1-1; V: TRBV4-1; size: -; CDR3: CASSHPDSLNTEAFF; DNA: TGCGCCAGCAGCCACCCCGACAGTCTGAACACTGAAGCTTTCTTT
D: -; J: TRBJ1-4; V: TRBV5-4; size: -; CDR3: CASSRKISSTNEKLFF; DNA: TGTGCCAGCAGCCGTAAAATAAGCTCAACTAATGAAAAACTGTTTTTT
D: -; J: TRBJ1-5; V: TRBV5-1; size: -; CDR3: CASSFASGNQPQHF; DNA: TGCGCCAGCAGCTTTGCATCAGGGAATCAGCCCCAGCATTTT
D: TRBD2; J: TRBJ2-3; V: TRBV6-4; size: -; CDR3: CASSRDRGSGPSDTQYF; DNA: TGTGCCAGCAGCCGAGACCGGGGTAGCGGGCCATCGGATACGCAGTATTTT
D: -; J: TRBJ2-5; V: TRBV4-3; size: few; CDR3: CASSQGFGTQETQYF; DNA: TGCGCCAGCAGCCAAGGGTTCGGTACGCAAGAGACCCAGTACTTC
D: TRBD1; J: TRBJ1-5; V: TRBV2; size: -; CDR3: CASRGDRGYNQPQHF; DNA: TGTGCCAGCAGAGGGGACAGGGGCTACAATCAGCCCCAGCATTTT
D: -; J: TRBJ1-6; V: TRBV7-8; size: -; CDR3: CASSLESQQFYNSPLHF; DNA: TGTGCCAGCAGCTTAGAAAGCCAACAGTTTTATAATTCACCCCTCCACTTT
D: TRBD2; J: TRBJ2-7; V: TRBV7-8; size: -; CDR3: CASSIGLAESYEQYF; DNA: TGTGCCAGCAGCATCGGACTAGCGGAGTCCTACGAGCAGTACTTC
D: TRBD1; J: TRBJ1-2; V: TRBV2; size: -; CDR3: CASTLQGNYGYTF; DNA: TGTGCCAGCACCCTACAGGGGAACTATGGCTACACCTTC
D: TRBD1; J: TRBJ1-2; V: TRBV27; size: -; CDR3: CASSVYGTGIYGYTF; DNA: TGTGCCAGCAGTGTCTACGGGACAGGGATCTATGGCTACACCTTC
D: TRBD2; J: TRBJ2-7; V: TRBV28; size: once; CDR3: CASSLAGGVVVEQYF; DNA: TGTGCCAGCAGTTTGGCGGGAGGGGTTGTGGTCGAGCAGTACTTC
D: TRBD2; J: TRBJ2-1; V: TRBV18; size: -; CDR3: CASSPSGRDYNEQFF; DNA: TGTGCCAGCTCTCCAAGCGGGAGGGATTACAATGAGCAGTTCTTC
D: -; J: TRBJ1-5; V: TRBV12-1; size: -; CDR3: CASSFPTGNGNQPQHF; DNA: TGTGCCAGCAGCTTTCCAACAGGGAATGGCAATCAGCCCCAGCATTTT
D: -; J: TRBJ2-3; V: TRBV5-4; size: -; CDR3: CASSLFSGDTQYF; DNA: TGTGCCAGCAGCTTGTTTAGCGGAGATACGCAGTATTTT
D: -; J: TRBJ2-7; V: TRBV7-3; size: -; CDR3: CASSLTGGSYEQYF; DNA: TGTGCCAGCAGCTTAACTGGGGGGTCCTACGAGCAGTACTTC
D: -; J: TRBJ2-4; V: TRBV6-5; size: -; CDR3: CASSYSQGSNIQYF; DNA: TGTGCCAGCAGTTACTCTCAGGGCTCAAACATTCAGTACTTC
D: -; J: TRBJ2-1; V: TRBV7-9; size: -; CDR3: CASSLADPEVYEQFF; DNA: TGTGCCAGCAGCTTAGCTGACCCGGAGGTATATGAGCAGTTCTTC